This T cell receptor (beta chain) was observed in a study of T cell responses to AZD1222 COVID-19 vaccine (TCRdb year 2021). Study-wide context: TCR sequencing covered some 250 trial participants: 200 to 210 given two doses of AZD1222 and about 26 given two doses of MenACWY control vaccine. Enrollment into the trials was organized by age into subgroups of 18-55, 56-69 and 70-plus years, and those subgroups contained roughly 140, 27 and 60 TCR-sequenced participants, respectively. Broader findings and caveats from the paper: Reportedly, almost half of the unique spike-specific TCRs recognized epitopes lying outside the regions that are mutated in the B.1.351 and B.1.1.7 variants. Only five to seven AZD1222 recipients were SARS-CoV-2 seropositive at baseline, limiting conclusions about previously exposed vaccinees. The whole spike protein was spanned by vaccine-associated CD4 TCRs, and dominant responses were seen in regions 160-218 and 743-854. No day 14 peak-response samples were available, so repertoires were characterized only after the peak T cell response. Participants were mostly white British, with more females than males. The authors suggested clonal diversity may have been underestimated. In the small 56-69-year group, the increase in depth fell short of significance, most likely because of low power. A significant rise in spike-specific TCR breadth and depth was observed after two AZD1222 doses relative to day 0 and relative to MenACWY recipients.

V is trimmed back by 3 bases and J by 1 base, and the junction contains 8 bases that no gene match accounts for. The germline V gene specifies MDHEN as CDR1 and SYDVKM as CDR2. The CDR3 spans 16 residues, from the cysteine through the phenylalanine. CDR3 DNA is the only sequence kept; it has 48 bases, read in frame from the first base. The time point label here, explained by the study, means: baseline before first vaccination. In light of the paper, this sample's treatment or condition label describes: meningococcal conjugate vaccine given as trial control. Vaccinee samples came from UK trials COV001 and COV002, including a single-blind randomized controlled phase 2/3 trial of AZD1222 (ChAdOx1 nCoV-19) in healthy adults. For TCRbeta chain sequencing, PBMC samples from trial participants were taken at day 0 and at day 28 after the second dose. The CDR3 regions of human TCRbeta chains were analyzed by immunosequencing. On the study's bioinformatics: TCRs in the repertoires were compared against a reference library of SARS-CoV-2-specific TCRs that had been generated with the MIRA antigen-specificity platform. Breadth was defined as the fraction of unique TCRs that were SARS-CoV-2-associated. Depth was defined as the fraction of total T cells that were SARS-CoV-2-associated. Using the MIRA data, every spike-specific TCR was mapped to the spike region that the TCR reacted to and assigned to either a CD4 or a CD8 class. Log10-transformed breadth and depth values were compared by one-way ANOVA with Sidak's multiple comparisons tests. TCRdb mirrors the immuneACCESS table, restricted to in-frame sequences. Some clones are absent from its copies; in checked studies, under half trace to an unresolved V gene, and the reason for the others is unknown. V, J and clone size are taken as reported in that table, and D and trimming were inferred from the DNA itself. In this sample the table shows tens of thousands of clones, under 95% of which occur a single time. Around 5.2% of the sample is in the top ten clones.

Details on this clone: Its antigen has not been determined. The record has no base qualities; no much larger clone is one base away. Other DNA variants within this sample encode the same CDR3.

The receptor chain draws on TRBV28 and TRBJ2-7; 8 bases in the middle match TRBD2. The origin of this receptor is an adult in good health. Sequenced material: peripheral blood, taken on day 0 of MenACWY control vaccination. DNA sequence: TGTGCCAGCAGTTTCTCCTTAGCGGGATTGTCCTACGAGCAGTACTTC. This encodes CASSFSLAGLSYEQYF.